These 5 T cell receptor beta chains share one sample of origin, sequenced in a study of T cell changes during pregnancy in multiple sclerosis. Sequenced by immunoSEQ multiplex PCR; TCRdb stores in-frame clones only, minus some. The data hold tens of thousands of clones, with 87% observed a single time. Source: CD8+ T cells from peripheral blood mononuclear cells, taken before pregnancy. Every receptor here comes from a female donor with multiple sclerosis, enrolled in a pregnancy study.

The J gene is TRBJ1-2, the V gene TRBV7-9, with TRBD1 as a possible D gene (5 bases). The CDR3 contains 16 residues. In germline, CDR1 is SEHNR, CDR2 FQNEAQ (reference sequence). V lost 5 bases to trimming and J lost 4 bases, with 20 bases between them. The CDR3 coding sequence is TGTGCCAGCAGCCAATCGACAGAGCACGACCTCTATGGCTACACCTTC. Its protein is CASSQSTEHDLYGYTF.

The chain is built from TRBV2 and TRBJ2-3, with TRBD1 matching 7 bases. The CDR3 loop spans 17 amino acids. With V trimmed by 6 bases and J by 3 bases, 15 bases remained unmatched. Germline lookup yields CDR1 SNHLY and CDR2 FYNNEI. In DNA, the CDR3 is TGTGCCAGCAGCGTCACCAAACAGGGGATGGCAACAGATACGCAGTATTTT. It encodes CASSVTKQGMATDTQYF.

The chain carries TRBV11-3 and TRBJ2-4, with D possibly TRBD2 on 5 matching bases. CDR3 size: 16 residues. Germline CDR1 is SGHNT and CDR2 is YENEEA. With 4 bases removed from V and 0 bases from J, the gap between germline ends came to 13 bases. The CDR3 DNA sequence: TGTGCCAGCAGCTCCCGGGAACCCACAGCCAAAAACATTCAGTACTTC. Amino acids: CASSSREPTAKNIQYF.

The chain has TRBV27 and TRBJ2-1; TRBD2 agrees at 12 bases. This CDR3 region has 21 residues. Germline V gene sequence: CDR1 MNHEY, CDR2 SMNVEV (reference sequence). V lost 8 bases to trimming and J lost 10 bases; unmatched junction nucleotides: 30. This chain's CDR3 is CASDVNYRGVLAGGPSNEQFF. CDR3 in DNA: TGTGCCAGCGACGTTAATTACAGGGGGGTACTAGCGGGAGGCCCCTCAAACGAGCAGTTCTTC.

Notes on this clone: The junction and the germline gene differ at one end; a read error may be behind it. The gene calls are TRBV7-7 and TRBJ1-1; possible D gene TRBD1, 5 bases. The V gene's germline CDR1 is SSHAT and CDR2 FNYEAQ (reference sequence). There are 16 residues in the CDR3. CDR3: CASSPQGLWGNTEAFF. In DNA form, the CDR3 reads TGTGCTAGCAGCCCCCAGGGTCTGTGGGGGAACACTGAAGCTTTCTTT.